The 10 T cell receptor beta chains in this list originate from one sample, sequenced in a study of blood T cell repertoires in COVID-19. The data were produced by immunoSEQ multiplex PCR, yet TCRdb's version contains in-frame clones alone and is incomplete. The sample shows 180,000 or so clones, about 90% of them seen only once. Sequenced sample: PBMCs or T cells enriched from blood (not recorded which). The receptors here all came from a human donor with acute COVID-19. The donor label of this sample is uncertain.

Only one count was recorded for this clone. The chain has TRBV9 and TRBJ1-2; 7 bases agree with TRBD1. CDR3 size: 13 residues. Germline V gene data show CDR1 as SGDLS and CDR2 as YYNGEE. Trimming removed 5 bases from V and 7 bases from J; junction bases left unmatched: 8. The CDR3 coding sequence is TGTGCCAGCAGAACCGATAAGGGGGCTGGCTACACCTTC. This sequence encodes CASRTDKGAGYTF.

The rearrangement joins TRBV10-3 to TRBJ2-5; 12 bases are a match to TRBD2. CDR3 length: 15 amino acids. V dropped 2 bases and J dropped 5; count of bases not matched to a gene: 3. Germline-derived CDR1 and CDR2 are ENHRY and SYGVKD. The CDR3 reads CAISEGLAGPETQYF. For the CDR3, the DNA is TGTGCCATCAGTGAGGGACTAGCGGGGCCCGAGACCCAGTACTTC.

The gene calls are TRBV6-6 and TRBJ1-2; no clear D gene. Trimming shortened V by 6 bases and J by 2 bases, and 7 bases separated the two germline ends. This CDR3 has 12 residues. The germline V gene has CDR1 MNHNY and CDR2 SVGAGI (reference sequence). The CDR3 loop is CASSPENYGYTF. The DNA for the CDR3 is TGTGCCAGCAGCCCAGAAAACTATGGCTACACCTTC.

The rearrangement joins TRBV4-3 to TRBJ1-2, with a weak D call TRBD1 (5 bases). Germline CDR1 reads LGHNA; CDR2 reads YSLEER. This CDR3 has 15 amino acids. With 5 bases removed from V and 2 bases from J, the gap between germline ends came to 15 bases. CDR3 protein: CASSALGGGNYGYTF. In nucleotides, the CDR3 is TGCGCCAGCAGCGCCCTCGGGGGGGGGAACTATGGCTACACCTTC.

The chain carries TRBV5-1 and TRBJ2-7, with D hard to call. The CDR3 spans 12 residues. Trimming pared 4 bases from V and 0 bases from J, leaving 5 bases between. Germline-derived CDR1 and CDR2 are SGHRS and YFSETQ. The CDR3 DNA is TGCGCCAGCAGCGCGAGCTCCTACGAGCAGTACTTC. Protein sequence: CASSASSYEQYF.

The V and J genes are TRBV7-3 and TRBJ2-3; TRBD1 matches at 7 bases. CDR1 and CDR2 from the germline V gene are SGHTA and FQGTGA. V shed 4 bases, J shed 3 bases, and the junction held 7 bases outside the gene matches. This CDR3 spans 15 amino acids. The CDR3 is CASSSTGTETDTQYF. The CDR3 DNA reads as TGTGCCAGCAGCTCAACCGGGACAGAGACAGATACGCAGTATTTT.

The chain uses TRBV9 and TRBJ2-5, with a possible D match to TRBD2 (5 bases). CDR3 length equals 14 residues. Trimming took off 4 bases at V and 4 bases at J, with 14 bases between the two ends. Per germline, CDR1 SGDLS and CDR2 YYNGEE. The CDR3 protein is CASSFGQGRETQYF. In DNA, the CDR3 is TGTGCCAGCAGCTTCGGGCAAGGGAGAGAGACCCAGTACTTC.

The CDR3 sequence: CASRGLAGARETQYF. The CDR3 bases are TGTGCCAGTCGCGGACTAGCGGGGGCCCGAGAGACCCAGTACTTC. The chain employs TRBV19 and TRBJ2-5; 13 bases match TRBD2. The trim removed 8 bases at V and 4 bases at J, leaving 7 bases unmatched. Germline CDR1 is LNHDA and CDR2 is SQIVND (reference sequence). The CDR3 is 15 residues long.

V gene TRBV19 combines with J gene TRBJ2-7, with 7 nucleotides matching TRBD1. V lost 0 bases, J lost 0 bases, and 5 bases stayed unmatched. This CDR3 contains 16 residues. Germline V gene data show CDR1 as LNHDA and CDR2 as SQIVND (reference sequence). The chain's CDR3 is CASSIERPGGSYEQYF. In DNA form, the CDR3 reads TGTGCCAGTAGTATAGAAAGGCCAGGGGGCTCCTACGAGCAGTACTTC.

The chain links TRBV6-5 to TRBJ1-6; 7 nucleotides agree with TRBD1. Trimming at V came to 0 bases and at J to 5 bases, leaving 1 base not matched to a gene. Germline V CDR1 and CDR2: MNHEY, SVGAGI. The CDR3 is made up of 15 amino acids. CDR3 in DNA: TGTGCCAGCAGTTACTCCAGGGGGAATAATTCACCCCTCCACTTT. As protein: CASSYSRGNNSPLHF.